A selection of T cell receptor beta chains follows, all from one sample in a study of blood T cell repertoires in COVID-19. Profiled with immunoSEQ multiplex PCR; TCRdb holds only in-frame clones, not every one. The sample carries about 170,000 clones, 85% recorded once. The sample taken for sequencing was peripheral blood. All receptors come from an elderly woman with COVID-19, enrolled during active disease. Each CDR3 is given with its conserved first and last residue. D genes are given only for firm matches. Where a row states a size, it is once, few, many or the class of an expanded clone; other rows omit it.

TRBV2,TRBD1,.,TRBJ1-2,TGTGCCAGCACCCGGGACAGGTACCCTTTGGATGGCTACACCTTC,CASTRDRYPLDGYTF
TRBV7-7,.,once,TRBJ2-5,TGTGCTAGCAGCTCGGGGGTCCAAGAGACCCAGTACTTC,CASSSGVQETQYF
TRBV27,TRBD2,.,TRBJ2-1,TGTGCCAGCAGTCCGGGATCCGGGACTAGCGGGTGGCAGTTCTTC,CASSPGSGTSGWQFF
TRBV5-1,.,.,TRBJ2-7,TGCGCCAGCAGCTTGGGCATAGGACTGGGCTACGAGCAGTACTTC,CASSLGIGLGYEQYF
TRBV28,.,few,TRBJ2-1,TGTGCCAGCAGTTTGAGAGACAGCTACAATGAGCAGTTCTTC,CASSLRDSYNEQFF
TRBV28,.,.,TRBJ2-2,TGTGCCAGCAGTCCCCCGACAGCCTCGAACACCGGGGAGCTGTTTTTT,CASSPPTASNTGELFF
TRBV5-6,.,.,TRBJ2-5,TGTGCCAGCAGCTTGGCCGGCGGGGTTAGGGTGGAGACCCAGTACTTC,CASSLAGGVRVETQYF
TRBV5-1,.,once,TRBJ1-2,TGCGCCAGCAGCTTGGGGACAGACTATGGCTACACCTTC,CASSLGTDYGYTF
TRBV27,.,.,TRBJ1-1,TGTGCCAGCAGTTTGTATGGGAGCACTGAAGCTTTCTTT,CASSLYGSTEAFF
TRBV6-5,TRBD1,few,TRBJ1-6,TGTGCCAGCAGTTACGTTCACAGGGGAGGTTCACCCCTCCACTTT,CASSYVHRGGSPLHF
TRBV4-2,.,once,TRBJ1-6,TGTGCCAGCAGCCGAACGGACGGGGACTATAATTCACCCCTCCACTTT,CASSRTDGDYNSPLHF
TRBV5-4,TRBD2,few,TRBJ2-7,TGTGCCAGCAGCTTTGGGGGACTAGCGGGAGACGAGCAGTACTTC,CASSFGGLAGDEQYF
TRBV2,.,.,TRBJ1-2,TGTGCCAGCTCCGCGGAGGGACATGGCTACACCTTC,CASSAEGHGYTF
TRBV27,TRBD1,once,TRBJ2-2,TGTGCCAGCAGTTATAGAGTACGGGGACAGGGACCCTCGGGGGAGCTGTTTTTT,CASSYRVRGQGPSGELFF
TRBV4-2,.,.,TRBJ1-2,TGTGCCAGCAGCCAAGATAACCCCGGACAAGACTATGGCTACACCTTC,CASSQDNPGQDYGYTF
TRBV6-6,TRBD1,once,TRBJ2-3,TGTGCCAGTGAGGGGGCGCGGTTCACAGATACGCAGTATTTT,CASEGARFTDTQYF
TRBV5-6,TRBD1,.,TRBJ1-5,TGTGCCAGCAGCTCGGGACAGGGGTGGAATCAGCCCCAGCATTTT,CASSSGQGWNQPQHF
TRBV5-1,TRBD2,.,TRBJ2-3,TGCGCCAGCAGCTATGGGCTAGCGGGCCCCCCCCGCACAGATACGCAGTATTTT,CASSYGLAGPPRTDTQYF
TRBV10-1,TRBD1,once,TRBJ1-2,TGCGCCAGCAGTGATGAGGACAGGGACGAATATGGCTACACCTTC,CASSDEDRDEYGYTF
TRBV28,.,.,TRBJ1-4,TGTGCCAGCGAGGTCAATGAAAAACTGTTTTTT,CASEVNEKLFF
TRBV28,.,few,TRBJ1-5,TGTGCCTTTGGGGGCGGTATTAATCAGCCCCAGCATTTT,CAFGGGINQPQHF
TRBV2,.,.,TRBJ2-1,TGTGCCAGCGCCTCACTGAATGAGCAGTTCTTC,CASASLNEQFF
TRBV14,TRBD1,.,TRBJ1-3,TGTGCCAGCAGCCTCAATGAAAGGGGGCCAGGAAACACCATATATTTT,CASSLNERGPGNTIYF
TRBV2,.,.,TRBJ2-3,TGTGCCAGCAGTAACAGCCTCACAGATACGCAGTATTTT,CASSNSLTDTQYF
TRBV5-1,TRBD1,.,TRBJ1-6,TGCGCCAGCAGGCGGGGACAGGACAATTCACCCCTCCACTTT,CASRRGQDNSPLHF
TRBV7-2,TRBD1,few,TRBJ2-2,TGTGCCAGCAGTATGGTTGGCAGGGGGTTCGGGGAGCTGTTTTTT,CASSMVGRGFGELFF
TRBV9,.,.,TRBJ1-2,TGTGCCAGCAGCTTGCGACAGGCCGACTCCTATGGCTACACCTTC,CASSLRQADSYGYTF
TRBV21-1,.,.,TRBJ1-5,TGTGCCAGCACCGCGACAGGTGGACTCAATCAGCCCCAGCATTTT,CASTATGGLNQPQHF